These T cell receptor beta chains were read from a single sample in a study of beta chain features in type 1 diabetes. Sequencing was performed with immunoSEQ multiplex PCR; in TCRdb, only in-frame clones are kept and a portion is missing. The table has under 900,000 clones, roughly a sixth seen once. The sequencing sample was made of naive CD4+ T cells from blood. These receptors were collected from a woman younger than 35 in good health. CDR3s include the opening cysteine and the closing phenylalanine or tryptophan. A D gene is named only where the DNA matches it firmly. Some rows mark clone size as missing; the rest say once, few, many or name a class of expanded clone.

>TRBV5-4|TRBJ2-1|TRBD2|13|few
CASSPRGGYEQFF
TGTGCCAGCAGCCCCCGGGGAGGGTACGAGCAGTTCTTC
>TRBV5-1|TRBJ2-5|TRBD2|16|few
CASSLGRTSRQETQYF
TGCGCCAGCAGCTTGGGACGGACTAGTCGCCAAGAGACCCAGTACTTC
>TRBV5-8|TRBJ2-1|TRBD1|15|few
CASSLFDRGYNEQFF
TGTGCCAGCAGCTTATTCGACAGGGGTTACAATGAGCAGTTCTTC
>TRBV7-2|TRBJ2-3|TRBD2|16|.
CASSFVAGGVTDTQYF
TGTGCCAGCAGCTTTGTAGCGGGAGGCGTCACAGATACGCAGTATTTT
>TRBV7-6|TRBJ2-7|.|17|.
CASSLGGSWQGSYEQYF
TGTGCCAGCAGCTTAGGGGGGTCGTGGCAGGGGTCCTACGAGCAGTACTTC
>TRBV7-6|TRBJ2-7|.|12|few
CASSLGFNEQYF
TGTGCCAGCAGCTTAGGGTTTAACGAGCAGTACTTC
>TRBV6-1|TRBJ2-5|.|12|.
CASSEGWETQYF
TGTGCCAGCAGTGAAGGCTGGGAGACCCAGTACTTC
>TRBV5-4|TRBJ2-5|TRBD1|13|.
CASSSGTVGTQYF
TGTGCCAGCAGCTCCGGGACAGTTGGTACCCAGTACTTC
>TRBV6-6|TRBJ2-1|TRBD1|15|few
CASTRDRDSYNEQFF
TGTGCCAGCACCCGGGACAGGGACTCCTACAATGAGCAGTTCTTC
>TRBV10-3|TRBJ2-5|.|11|few
CAIRAAETQYF
TGTGCCATCAGGGCAGCAGAGACCCAGTACTTC
>TRBV29-1|TRBJ2-2|TRBD2|15|few
CSVPRAGGITGELFF
TGCAGCGTTCCCCGAGCGGGAGGTATCACCGGGGAGCTGTTTTTT
>TRBV6-6|TRBJ2-7|TRBD1|14|.
CASSRTGGTYEQYF
TGTGCCAGCAGTAGGACAGGGGGAACCTACGAGCAGTACTTC
>TRBV5-1|TRBJ2-1|TRBD2|19|.
CASTLLGVAGGLLWDEQFF
TGCGCCAGCACCCTCCTCGGGGTAGCGGGAGGACTACTTTGGGATGAGCAGTTCTTC
>TRBV4-1|TRBJ2-1|TRBD2|16|.
CASSQEAGSSYNEQFF
TGCGCCAGCAGCCAAGAAGCGGGGAGCTCCTACAATGAGCAGTTCTTC
>TRBV4-3|TRBJ2-3|.|15|few
CASSQGHRVGDTQYF
TGCGCCAGCAGCCAAGGACACAGGGTGGGAGATACGCAGTATTTT
>TRBV7-3|TRBJ2-3|TRBD2|14|few
CASSWTSGIDTQYF
TGTGCCAGCAGCTGGACTAGCGGGATAGATACGCAGTATTTT
>TRBV7-9|TRBJ1-1|.|13|.
CASSNQGNTEAFF
TGTGCCAGCAGCAATCAGGGGAACACTGAAGCTTTCTTT
>TRBV7-8|TRBJ2-5|.|13|few
CASTRGTQETQYF
TGTGCCAGCACCCGCGGCACACAAGAGACCCAGTACTTC
>TRBV7-3|TRBJ2-3|.|14|.
CASSPYREGIPQYF
TGTGCCAGCAGCCCCTACAGGGAGGGGATACCGCAGTATTTT
>TRBV15|TRBJ2-4|TRBD1|17|.
CATSSDGTALAKNIQYF
TGTGCCACCAGCAGTGACGGGACAGCGCTAGCCAAAAACATTCAGTACTTC
>TRBV7-8|TRBJ2-1|.|16|.
CASSPPTGRSYNEQFF
TGTGCCAGCAGCCCCCCGACTGGGCGGTCCTACAATGAGCAGTTCTTC
>TRBV7-9|TRBJ1-3|TRBD1|14|.
CASSSDRAGNTIYF
TGTGCCAGCAGCAGCGACAGGGCTGGAAACACCATATATTTT
>TRBV4-3|TRBJ2-5|TRBD1|19|.
CASSPPGQGAIVGQETQYF
TGCGCCAGCAGCCCTCCGGGACAGGGGGCTATCGTTGGCCAAGAGACCCAGTACTTC
>TRBV4-3|TRBJ1-4|.|15|.
CASSQDLGQNEKLFF
TGCGCCAGCAGCCAAGATCTTGGGCAAAATGAAAAACTGTTTTTT
>TRBV6-5|TRBJ2-3|.|14|.
CASRPRISTDTQYF
TGTGCCAGCAGACCCCGGATTAGCACAGATACGCAGTATTTT
>TRBV29-1|TRBJ2-7|.|13|few
CSVFIAFRDEQYF
TGCAGCGTGTTTATAGCGTTCAGGGACGAGCAGTACTTC
>TRBV7-9|TRBJ2-7|.|12|few
CASSPDTYEQYF
TGTGCCAGCAGCCCGGACACCTACGAGCAGTACTTC
>TRBV28|TRBJ2-3|.|13|few
CASSFMGTDTQYF
TGTGCCAGCAGTTTTATGGGGACAGATACGCAGTATTTT
>TRBV4-3|TRBJ2-1|.|15|.
CASSQPGRGIYEQFF
TGCGCCAGCAGCCAACCGGGACGGGGCATCTATGAGCAGTTCTTC
>TRBV11-2|TRBJ1-2|TRBD1|15|.
CASSSGQGAHYGYTF
TGTGCCAGCAGCTCCGGACAGGGGGCACACTATGGCTACACCTTC
>TRBV9|TRBJ2-5|.|15|.
CASSVVGEGRETQYF
TGTGCCAGCAGCGTAGTAGGCGAGGGGAGGGAGACCCAGTACTTC
>TRBV2|TRBJ2-2|.|15|.
CASSEALGVYGELFF
TGTGCCAGCAGTGAAGCGCTAGGGGTTTACGGGGAGCTGTTTTTT
>TRBV6-4|TRBJ2-3|.|15|.
CASSDNAGPTDTQYF
TGTGCCAGCAGTGACAACGCGGGACCCACAGATACGCAGTATTTT
>TRBV7-2|TRBJ2-7|TRBD1|16|few
CASSVTGTGDSYEQYF
TGTGCCAGCAGCGTAACCGGGACAGGAGATTCCTACGAGCAGTACTTC
>TRBV9|TRBJ1-4|TRBD1|14|.
CASSGQGASEKLFF
TGTGCCAGCAGCGGACAGGGGGCAAGTGAAAAACTGTTTTTT
>TRBV7-2|TRBJ2-7|.|16|few
CASSSRWAGSAYEQYF
TGTGCCAGCAGCTCGAGGTGGGCGGGGTCAGCCTACGAGCAGTACTTC
>TRBV7-2|TRBJ2-7|.|14|.
CASSSTPLSYEQYF
TGTGCCAGCAGCTCAACTCCCCTCTCCTACGAGCAGTACTTC
>TRBV9|TRBJ2-5|TRBD2|16|.
CASSVGVAGGPETQYF
TGTGCCAGCAGCGTAGGAGTAGCGGGAGGGCCGGAGACCCAGTACTTC
>TRBV28|TRBJ2-7|.|14|few
CASSPPFLVVRQYF
TGTGCCAGCAGTCCTCCATTCCTTGTCGTCCGGCAGTACTTC
>TRBV28|TRBJ2-7|.|13|.
CASSRDTSYEQYF
TGTGCCAGCAGCCGGGACACATCCTACGAGCAGTACTTC